Listed below are T cell receptor beta chains from one sample, sequenced in a study of CD8+ T cells in alopecia areata. TCRdb's table, derived via immunoSEQ multiplex PCR, lists solely in-frame clones and lacks some. The repertoire consists of roughly 210,000 clones, with 40% to 45% occurring once and the leading ten covering around 3%. The source was CD4+ T cells sorted from blood, collected at approximately week 36, from a patient treated with tofacitinib. The receptors were sampled from a human donor with alopecia areata. Both conserved end residues are part of each CDR3. D genes are given only for firm matches. Clone size is stated in some rows and not others, as once, few, many or a class when expanded.

size,V,J,D,CDR3,DNA
-,TRBV6-5,TRBJ2-7,TRBD1,CASSRTGRTYEQYF,TGTGCCAGCAGTCGGACAGGGAGGACCTACGAGCAGTACTTC
-,TRBV30,TRBJ2-5,-,CAWSVPETQYF,TGTGCCTGGAGTGTACCGGAGACCCAGTACTTC
few,TRBV4-1,TRBJ2-3,TRBD1,CASSTGGSADTQYF,TGCGCCAGCTCTACAGGGGGTTCAGCAGATACGCAGTATTTT
-,TRBV4-1,TRBJ2-5,-,CASSQDHGISRTQYF,TGCGCCAGCAGCCAAGATCACGGGATCTCGAGGACCCAGTACTTC
-,TRBV13,TRBJ2-3,-,CASSSMADTQYF,TGTGCCAGCAGCTCGATGGCAGATACGCAGTATTTT
-,TRBV6-6,TRBJ2-1,TRBD2,CASSSPSGRASGEQFF,TGTGCCAGCAGTTCCCCTAGCGGGAGGGCCTCTGGTGAGCAGTTCTTC
-,TRBV29-1,TRBJ2-1,TRBD2,CSVSAGIIYEQFF,TGCAGCGTTTCAGCGGGAATAATCTATGAGCAGTTCTTC
-,TRBV30,TRBJ2-1,-,CAWSVRVSPYNEQFF,TGTGCCTGGAGTGTACGGGTATCCCCCTACAATGAGCAGTTCTTC
many,TRBV2,TRBJ2-3,-,CASSQEVAATDTQYF,TGTGCCAGCAGTCAGGAGGTAGCGGCCACAGATACGCAGTATTTT
-,TRBV27,TRBJ2-7,-,CASSSPGAGEYEQYF,TGTGCCAGCAGTTCCCCCGGGGCAGGGGAGTACGAGCAGTACTTC
-,TRBV7-8,TRBJ2-3,-,CASSLTPDTQYF,TGTGCCAGCAGCTTAACCCCAGATACGCAGTATTTT
few,TRBV30,TRBJ2-2,-,CAWSVSPRGALSTGELFF,TGTGCCTGGAGTGTAAGCCCTCGAGGGGCTCTGAGCACCGGGGAGCTGTTTTTT
-,TRBV11-2,TRBJ2-2,TRBD2,CASSLGTSGSITGELFF,TGTGCCAGCTCCTTAGGGACTAGCGGGAGTATCACCGGGGAGCTGTTTTTT
few,TRBV5-4,TRBJ2-5,-,CASSSDGAQYF,TGTGCCAGCAGCTCAGACGGGGCCCAGTACTTC
-,TRBV7-2,TRBJ1-5,-,CASSLVSQPQHF,TGTGCCAGCAGCTTAGTCTCTCAGCCCCAGCATTTT
-,TRBV11-1,TRBJ2-1,TRBD2,CASSLGTSGRAGGQFF,TGTGCCAGCAGCCTCGGGACTAGCGGGAGGGCCGGAGGGCAGTTCTTC
-,TRBV18,TRBJ1-1,-,CASSLRGGANAEAFF,TGTGCCAGCTCGCTCCGGGGGGGCGCGAACGCTGAAGCTTTCTTT
-,TRBV6-6,TRBJ2-5,TRBD2,CASYAGLAGETQYF,TGTGCCAGCTACGCCGGACTAGCGGGAGAGACCCAGTACTTC
-,TRBV5-4,TRBJ2-3,-,CASSLGPSGGGTQYF,TGTGCCAGCAGCTTGGGCCCTTCCGGTGGCGGTACGCAGTATTTT
-,TRBV28,TRBJ2-5,TRBD2,CASSSSGRGAETQYF,TGTGCCAGCAGTTCTAGCGGGAGAGGGGCAGAGACCCAGTACTTC
-,TRBV4-1,TRBJ2-5,-,CASSETSPPQTQYF,TGCGCCAGCAGCGAAACTAGCCCCCCCCAGACCCAGTACTTC
few,TRBV2,TRBJ2-2,-,CASRGDRGELFF,TGTGCCAGCAGAGGGGACCGGGGGGAGCTGTTTTTT
few,TRBV29-1,TRBJ2-3,TRBD2,CSVEGNSGISQYF,TGCAGCGTTGAAGGTAATAGCGGGATCTCGCAGTATTTT
-,TRBV6-1,TRBJ1-2,-,CASIIGDYGYTF,TGTGCCAGCATTATCGGGGACTATGGCTACACCTTC
-,TRBV29-1,TRBJ2-3,-,CSAQGLGPPTQYF,TGCAGCGCCCAAGGACTGGGTCCCCCTACGCAGTATTTT
few,TRBV4-2,TRBJ1-5,TRBD1,CASSLGPGQWDQPQHF,TGTGCCAGCAGCCTGGGGCCGGGACAGTGGGATCAGCCCCAGCATTTT
few,TRBV7-9,TRBJ2-5,TRBD1,CASSLPGQRAETQYF,TGTGCCAGCAGCTTACCGGGACAGAGAGCGGAGACCCAGTACTTC
once,TRBV30,TRBJ2-1,-,CVWRASGHNEQFF,TGTGTCTGGAGGGCCAGTGGTCACAATGAGCAGTTCTTC
-,TRBV2,TRBJ2-2,-,CASSGNSGELFF,TGTGCCAGCAGTGGTAATTCCGGGGAGCTGTTTTTT
once,TRBV29-1,TRBJ2-3,-,CSVQWTPFNTDTQYF,TGCAGCGTTCAATGGACTCCGTTTAACACAGATACGCAGTATTTT
few,TRBV19,TRBJ2-7,TRBD1,CASRRGQGAGEQYF,TGTGCCAGTAGGCGAGGACAGGGAGCCGGCGAGCAGTACTTC
few,TRBV2,TRBJ2-6,-,CASSRVPGANVLTF,TGTGCCAGCAGTCGGGTCCCTGGGGCCAACGTCCTGACTTTC
-,TRBV29-1,TRBJ1-1,TRBD1,CSGRAGQGNTEAFF,TGCAGCGGACGAGCGGGACAGGGGAATACTGAAGCTTTCTTT
few,TRBV4-1,TRBJ2-5,-,CASSPSKGIETQYF,TGCGCCAGCAGCCCCTCTAAGGGGATCGAGACCCAGTACTTC
-,TRBV2,TRBJ1-5,TRBD1,CASTVDRGNQPQHF,TGTGCCAGCACTGTGGACAGGGGAAATCAGCCCCAGCATTTT
-,TRBV19,TRBJ2-7,-,CASRTQYEQYF,TGTGCCAGTCGGACACAATACGAGCAGTACTTC
-,TRBV30,TRBJ1-2,TRBD1,CAWSSGTGAVGYTF,TGTGCCTGGAGTTCCGGGACAGGGGCAGTTGGCTACACCTTC
-,TRBV4-2,TRBJ2-1,-,CASSQVWNEQFF,TGTGCCAGCAGCCAAGTTTGGAATGAGCAGTTCTTC
-,TRBV18,TRBJ1-2,-,CASSPSGGYGYTF,TGTGCCAGCTCACCTTCAGGCGGCTATGGCTACACCTTC
few,TRBV5-1,TRBJ2-7,-,CASREKAGSYEQYF,TGCGCCAGCAGGGAGAAAGCCGGTTCCTACGAGCAGTACTTC
-,TRBV29-1,TRBJ2-7,-,CSVRPGYEQYF,TGCAGCGTAAGACCCGGATACGAGCAGTACTTC
many,TRBV29-1,TRBJ2-2,TRBD2,CSVDGGLAGDTGELFF,TGCAGCGTTGACGGCGGGCTAGCGGGAGACACCGGGGAGCTGTTTTTT
-,TRBV19,TRBJ2-5,TRBD1,CASGQGVSKETQYF,TGTGCCAGTGGACAGGGGGTCTCAAAAGAGACCCAGTACTTC
-,TRBV7-2,TRBJ2-7,TRBD2,CASSLVDWREGSYEQYF,TGTGCCAGCAGCTTAGTGGATTGGAGGGAGGGCTCCTACGAGCAGTACTTC
-,TRBV5-1,TRBJ2-1,TRBD2,CASSVSGSSYNEQFF,TGCGCCAGCAGCGTGAGCGGGAGCTCCTACAATGAGCAGTTCTTC
-,TRBV6-1,TRBJ1-1,-,CASGRGGAFF,TGTGCCAGTGGCCGGGGGGGAGCTTTCTTT
-,TRBV7-2,TRBJ2-5,-,CASSFTGLQGTQYF,TGTGCCAGCAGCTTCACGGGGCTCCAGGGGACCCAGTACTTC
few,TRBV4-3,TRBJ2-7,-,CASSQDYQVSEQYF,TGCGCCAGCAGCCAAGATTACCAGGTTAGCGAGCAGTACTTC
-,TRBV29-1,TRBJ1-1,-,CSVERGRGGEAFF,TGCAGCGTTGAGAGGGGAAGAGGCGGTGAAGCTTTCTTT
-,TRBV7-2,TRBJ2-3,-,CASSLGRDTQYF,TGTGCCAGCAGCTTAGGACGTGATACGCAGTATTTT
-,TRBV7-8,TRBJ1-5,-,CASSLVGRGVGPQHF,TGTGCCAGCAGCTTAGTCGGGAGAGGGGTAGGGCCCCAGCATTTT
-,TRBV2,TRBJ2-7,-,CASSERGSGQYF,TGTGCCAGCAGTGAGAGAGGGAGCGGGCAGTACTTC
-,TRBV20-1,TRBJ2-1,TRBD2,CSGLADNEQFF,TGCAGTGGACTAGCGGACAATGAGCAGTTCTTC
-,TRBV29-1,TRBJ1-1,TRBD1,CSGHRGRDTEAFF,TGCAGCGGGCACAGGGGACGGGATACTGAAGCTTTCTTT
-,TRBV30,TRBJ1-1,-,CAWSRLDTEAFF,TGTGCCTGGTCACGACTGGACACTGAAGCTTTCTTT
few,TRBV2,TRBJ1-1,-,CASRSSGVTEAFF,TGTGCCAGCAGATCCTCTGGGGTCACTGAAGCTTTCTTT
few,TRBV9,TRBJ2-7,TRBD2,CASSVSSGSMYEQYF,TGTGCCAGCAGCGTCTCCAGCGGGAGTATGTACGAGCAGTACTTC
-,TRBV19,TRBJ1-2,TRBD1,CASNQGRTGRTSGYTF,TGTGCCAGTAACCAGGGGAGGACAGGACGTACTTCTGGCTACACCTTC